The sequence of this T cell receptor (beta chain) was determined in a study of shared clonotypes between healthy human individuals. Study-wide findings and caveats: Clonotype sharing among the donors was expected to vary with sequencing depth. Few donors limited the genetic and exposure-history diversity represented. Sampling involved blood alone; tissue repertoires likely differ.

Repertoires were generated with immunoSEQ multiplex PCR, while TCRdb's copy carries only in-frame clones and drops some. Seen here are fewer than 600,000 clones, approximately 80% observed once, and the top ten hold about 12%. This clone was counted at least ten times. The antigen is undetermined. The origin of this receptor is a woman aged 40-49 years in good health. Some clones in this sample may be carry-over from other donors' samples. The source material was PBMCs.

CDR3 amino acids: CASRTGTENTEAFF. CDR3 nucleotides: TGTGCCAGCAGGACTGGGACAGAGAACACTGAAGCTTTCTTT. The V and J genes are TRBV9 and TRBJ1-1, with 7 positions matching TRBD1. Germline V gene sequence: CDR1 SGDLS, CDR2 YYNGEE. V trimming: 5 bases; J trimming: 1 base; junction bases outside the gene matches: 5. The length of the CDR3 is 14 residues.